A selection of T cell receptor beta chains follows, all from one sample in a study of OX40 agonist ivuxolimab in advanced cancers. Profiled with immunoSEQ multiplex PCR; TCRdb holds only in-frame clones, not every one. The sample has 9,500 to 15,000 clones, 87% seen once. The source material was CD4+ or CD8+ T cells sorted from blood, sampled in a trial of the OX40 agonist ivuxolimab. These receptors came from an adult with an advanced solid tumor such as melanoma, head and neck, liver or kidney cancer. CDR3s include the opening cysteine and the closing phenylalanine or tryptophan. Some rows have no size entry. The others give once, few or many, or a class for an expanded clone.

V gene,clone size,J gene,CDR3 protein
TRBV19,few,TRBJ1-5,CASSMGLRPQHF
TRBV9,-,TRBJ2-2,CASAIGDTNAGELFF
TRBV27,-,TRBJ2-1,CASSPQRNEQFF
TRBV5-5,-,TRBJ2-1,CASSLGAGGRYNEQFF
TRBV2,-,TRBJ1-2,CATLGVTHHYGYTF
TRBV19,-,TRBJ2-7,CASSKRSASHYEQYF
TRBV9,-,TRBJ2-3,CASSVAGQGIDTDTQYF
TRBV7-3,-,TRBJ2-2,CASSLAGGTGELFF
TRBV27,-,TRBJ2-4,CASSLFPGGPRNIQYF
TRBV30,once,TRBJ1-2,CAWRTTGSNYGYTF
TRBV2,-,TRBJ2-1,CASSPGTSGSTAYNEQFF
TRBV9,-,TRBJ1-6,CASSVTGNPLDSPLHF
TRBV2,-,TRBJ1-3,CASRRSGNTIYF
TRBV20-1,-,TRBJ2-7,CSASSGSEQYF
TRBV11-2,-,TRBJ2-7,CASSLTGLVYF
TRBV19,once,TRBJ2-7,CASSIGQGTTYEQYF